This T cell receptor beta chain was sequenced during a study of blood T cell repertoires in COVID-19. Across the study: COVID-19 samples collected from the United States, Italy and Spain covered acute and convalescent phases.

V was shortened by 2 bases and J by 1 base, with 5 bases between the two germline ends. The CDR3 covers 13 residues. CDR1 and CDR2 (germline): ENHRY, SYGVKD. Donors in Cohort 3 who had recovered were those with two negative PCRs, healthcare professional clearance, or resolution of their symptoms. Sequencing used immunoSEQ multiplex PCR; TCRdb keeps in-frame clones, though not all of them. This table has about 240,000 clones, about 89% appearing once. Input material: PBMCs or T cells enriched from blood (not recorded which). The V and J genes are TRBV10-3 and TRBJ1-1, with D uncertain. The receptor was isolated from a man in his forties or fifties who had recovered from COVID-19. The CDR3 reads CAISEVSNTEAFF. For the CDR3, the DNA is TGTGCCATCAGTGAGGTCTCGAACACTGAAGCTTTCTTT.